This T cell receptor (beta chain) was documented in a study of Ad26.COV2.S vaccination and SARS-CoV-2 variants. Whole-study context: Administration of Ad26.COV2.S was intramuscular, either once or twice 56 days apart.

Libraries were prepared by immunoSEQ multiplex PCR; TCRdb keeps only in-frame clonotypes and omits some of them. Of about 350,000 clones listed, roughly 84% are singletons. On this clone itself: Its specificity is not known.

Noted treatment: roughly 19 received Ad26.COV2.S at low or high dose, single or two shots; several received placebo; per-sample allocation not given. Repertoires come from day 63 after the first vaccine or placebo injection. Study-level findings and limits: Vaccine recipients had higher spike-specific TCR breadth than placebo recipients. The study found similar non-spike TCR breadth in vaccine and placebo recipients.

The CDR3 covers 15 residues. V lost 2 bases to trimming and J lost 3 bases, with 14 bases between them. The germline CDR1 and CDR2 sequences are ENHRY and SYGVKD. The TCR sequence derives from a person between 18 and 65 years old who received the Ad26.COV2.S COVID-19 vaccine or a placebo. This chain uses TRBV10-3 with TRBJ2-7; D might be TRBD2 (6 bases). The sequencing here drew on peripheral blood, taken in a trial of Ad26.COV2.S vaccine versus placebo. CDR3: CAISELGGVNYEQYF. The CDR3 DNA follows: TGTGCCATCAGTGAGCTGGGCGGGGTGAACTACGAGCAGTACTTC.